This record looks at one T cell receptor beta chain sequence and its context. Its antigen remains unidentified. No qualities accompany the bases; no much larger clone lies one base away. In the prospective study, participants were about 18 to 100 years old, resided in 24 geographic areas of the United States, and were enrolled through a virtual design. To assign participants to cohorts, the prospective study relied on clinical history that participants themselves reported in a screening survey and a study questionnaire. In the prospective study, mobile phlebotomists collected whole blood, serum and a nasopharyngeal or oropharyngeal swab from each participant. Participants in the prospective study had the option to provide additional blood draws and questionnaires over an approximately two-month period. Prospective study blood samples were shipped either frozen or at room temperature before DNA extraction.

V and J are truncated by 2 bases and 1 base respectively, leaving an intervening sequence of 12 bases. Taken from cysteine to phenylalanine, the CDR3 has 16 residues. The kept DNA is CDR3 alone, 48 bases in frame from the first base. The germline V gene sets CDR1 to WSHSY and CDR2 to SAAADI. This specimen comes from a study of blood T cell repertoires in COVID-19 (dated by TCRdb to about 2020). General notes on the study: The collaborator samples originated in the United States, Italy and Spain and spanned the acute and convalescent phases of COVID-19. HLA class I and class II types, where available, came from metadata supplied by the sample provider rather than from assay-based typing. The material from the prospective study consisted of cDNA or gDNA derived from T cells, B-cell-depleted T cells, or PBMCs. The samples were drawn from two sources: the first 160 participants of the ongoing ImmuneRACE study, and 1,254 subjects contributed by 6 global collaborators. Deeply sampled blood TCRbeta repertoires from subjects exposed to, actively infected with, or recovered from COVID-19 were included in the dataset. The sample metadata nearly always contained a de-identified subject ID, COVID-19 status, age in years and sex. The repertoires were released in a freely available public database intended as a resource for research on the immune response to SARS-CoV-2.

TCRbeta CDR3 regions were amplified from genomic DNA using the immunoSEQ Assay, a bias-controlled multiplex PCR. The authors processed their data as follows. The number of nucleated cells in each sample was estimated from the amplification of reference gene primers within the assay. To quantify the absolute abundance of each unique TCRbeta CDR3 rearrangement, sequence reads were collapsed and filtered. For each sample, productive Simpson clonality was calculated as the square root of Simpson's diversity index across productive rearrangements. The table was pulled from immuneACCESS by TCRdb, which kept in-frame rearrangements only. Such tables lose some clones; where checked, under half of the loss comes from unresolved V genes, and the rest has no known cause. That table gives V, J and clone size, and the DNA gave D and trimming. A total of fewer than 500,000 clones appear in this sample, 70% to 90% of them only once. 0.97% of the sample belongs to the ten largest clones.

Findings and caveats that apply to the study as a whole: The amount of clinical and demographic metadata varied by source and participant and was provided uncurated.

The chain is assembled from TRBV10-2 and TRBJ2-1; the best D guess is TRBD2, with 5 bases matching. The receptor was derived from a woman in her 30s with acute COVID-19. The sequencing input was PBMCs or T cells enriched from blood (not recorded which). The nucleotide sequence reads as follows: TGCGCCAGCAGTGAGGTTCCGGGGAAATCCTACAATGAGCAGTTCTTC. Its product reads: CASSEVPGKSYNEQFF.